This T cell receptor beta chain was observed in a study of T cells after yellow fever vaccination. TCRdb passed the 5' RACE reads through MiXCR, listing each CDR3 protein once. The repertoire holds about 550,000 distinct CDR3 sequences, with about a fifth as singletons. CDR3 length: 15 residues. Trimming shortened V by 5 bases and J by 8 bases, and 22 bases separated the two germline ends. In germline, CDR1 is DFQATT, CDR2 SNEGSKA (reference sequence). Sequenced here: PBMCs, sampled 15 days after the yellow fever booster vaccination. The chain recombines TRBV20-1 with TRBJ2-1; D is perhaps TRBD2 (5 bases). This clonotype originated in a man younger than 40 who received the YFV17D yellow fever vaccine. CDR3 protein: CSAEGGGLLPDEQFF. For the CDR3, the DNA is TGCAGTGCTGAAGGCGGAGGACTCCTCCCCGATGAGCAGTTCTTC.